The clone carrying this T cell receptor (beta chain) was found many times. There were TCR beta CDR3 regions amplified from RNA transcripts. The HTBI primer set was used in a first-round RT-PCR of the TCR CDR3. TCRdb reanalysed the multiplex PCR reads using MiXCR and keeps one entry per CDR3 protein. The table lists 480,000 or so distinct CDR3 sequences, over 45% of them singletons. The data belong to a study of T cells in Graves' hyperthyroidism and ophthalmopathy. Sequences were obtained from peripheral blood or thyroid tissue (not recorded which). This clonotype was sampled from an adult woman with Graves' disease, either hyperthyroidism or ophthalmopathy (not recorded which).

This CDR3 reads CASSIRGTGYEQYF. The CDR3 region has the DNA TGTGCCAGTAGTATTCGGGGCACGGGCTACGAGCAGTACTTC. The rearrangement uses TRBV19 and TRBJ2-7; D is tentatively TRBD1 or TRBD2 (5 bases each). CDR3 length equals 14 residues. Germline V gene sequence: CDR1 LNHDA, CDR2 SQIVND (reference sequence). Trimming pared 3 bases from V and 3 bases from J, leaving 12 bases between.